This T cell receptor beta chain is from a study of identical twins. A single record per CDR3 protein comes from TCRdb applying MiXCR to the 5' RACE reads. Among 1.5 million to 2 million distinct CDR3 sequences listed, roughly 35% were seen once. V gave up 3 bases and J gave up 3 bases, with 8 bases separating them. CDR1 and CDR2 from the germline V gene are DFQATT and SNEGSKA (reference sequence). The CDR3 spans 13 residues. Study conclusions and caveats: Invariant T cells like MAIT and iNKT could partly confound the zero-insertion analyses. In monozygotic twins, models underestimated the sharing of out-of-frame TCR alpha.

Worth noting for this clonotype: Its antigen remains unknown.

Specimen: cord blood. The J gene is TRBJ1-4, the V gene TRBV20-1; D not resolved. The clonotype comes from a newborn girl in good health. CDR3 protein: CSASSGPNEKLFF. The CDR3 coding sequence is TGCAGTGCTAGTTCCGGCCCTAATGAAAAACTGTTTTTT.